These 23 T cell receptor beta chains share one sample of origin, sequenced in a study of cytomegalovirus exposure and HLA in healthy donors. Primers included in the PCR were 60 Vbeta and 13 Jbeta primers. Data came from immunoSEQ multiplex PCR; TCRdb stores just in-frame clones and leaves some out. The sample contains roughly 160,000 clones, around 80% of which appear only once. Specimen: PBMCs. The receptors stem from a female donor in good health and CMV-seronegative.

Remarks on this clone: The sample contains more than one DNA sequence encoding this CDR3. The CDR3 sequence: CASTFLRGSTDTQYF. The CDR3 DNA is TGTGCCAGCACCTTTTTGAGGGGGAGCACAGATACGCAGTATTTT. V is TRBV6-5 and J is TRBJ2-3; TRBD1 is a possible D gene (6 bases). The V gene lost 7 bases and the J gene lost 0 bases, with 14 bases spanning the gap. Germline-derived CDR1 and CDR2 are MNHEY and SVGAGI. The CDR3 covers 15 residues.

CDR3 nucleotides: TGTGCCAGCAGCTTTGGGCCGAACACTGAAGCTTTCTTT. Its translation is CASSFGPNTEAFF. The rearrangement joins TRBV5-8 to TRBJ1-1; D ambiguous. The V and J ends lost 2 bases and 1 base respectively, with 6 bases between them. Germline V gene lookup returns CDR1 SGHTS and CDR2 YDEGEE. The CDR3 length is 13 residues.

The CDR3 protein is CASGPQGVRVYEQYF. The DNA of the CDR3 is TGTGCTAGTGGTCCCCAGGGGGTTAGAGTCTACGAGCAGTACTTC. This chain connects TRBV12-5 to TRBJ2-7; TRBD1 matches at 7 bases. V lost 5 bases and J lost 3; bases outside the gene matches: 10. In germline, CDR1 is LGHNT, CDR2 FRNRAP. CDR3 size: 15 residues.

The CDR3 sequence: CASLTPGLAGASYEQYF. The CDR3 DNA follows: TGTGCCAGTTTGACGCCGGGCCTAGCGGGGGCCTCCTACGAGCAGTACTTC. The rearrangement links TRBV28 to TRBJ2-7; 10 positions agree with TRBD2. The germline CDR1 and CDR2 sequences are MDHEN and SYDVKM. The CDR3 is 17 residues long. J was trimmed by 0 bases and V by 9 bases; bases with no gene match: 14.

The CDR3 reads CASSKLIGRIRLAKNIQYF. For the CDR3, the DNA is TGTGCCAGCAGCAAATTAATTGGGAGGATACGGCTAGCCAAAAACATTCAGTACTTC. V gene TRBV21-1 combines with J gene TRBJ2-4; the table's D gene call, TRBD2, was not cross checked with the DNA. TRBV21-1 is marked as a pseudogene. This CDR3 contains 19 residues.

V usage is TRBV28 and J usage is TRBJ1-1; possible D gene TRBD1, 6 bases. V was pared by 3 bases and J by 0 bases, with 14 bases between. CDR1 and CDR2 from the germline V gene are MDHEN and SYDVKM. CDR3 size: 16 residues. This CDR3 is CASSFYGQPMNTEAFF. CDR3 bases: TGTGCCAGCAGTTTTTACGGACAGCCGATGAACACTGAAGCTTTCTTT.

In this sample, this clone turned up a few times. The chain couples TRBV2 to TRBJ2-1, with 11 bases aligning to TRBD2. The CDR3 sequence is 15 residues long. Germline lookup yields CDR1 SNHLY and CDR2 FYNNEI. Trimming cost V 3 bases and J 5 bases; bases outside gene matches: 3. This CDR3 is CASSDVTSGNNEQFF. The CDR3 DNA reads TGTGCCAGCAGTGACGTGACTAGCGGGAACAATGAGCAGTTCTTC.

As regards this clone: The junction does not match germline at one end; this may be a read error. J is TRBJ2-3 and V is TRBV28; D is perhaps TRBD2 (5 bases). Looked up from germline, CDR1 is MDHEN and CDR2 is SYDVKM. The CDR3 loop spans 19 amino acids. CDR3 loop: CTSSPPGGLGRASTDTQYF. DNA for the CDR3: TGTACCAGCAGCCCCCCCGGAGGTTTAGGCCGGGCAAGCACAGATACGCAGTATTTT.

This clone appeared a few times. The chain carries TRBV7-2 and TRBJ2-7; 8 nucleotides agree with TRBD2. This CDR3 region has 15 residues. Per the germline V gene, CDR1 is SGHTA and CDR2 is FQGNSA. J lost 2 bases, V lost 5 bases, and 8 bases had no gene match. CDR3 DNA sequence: TGTGCCAGCAGCCTCGGGAGGGGAACCCCCTACGAGCAGTACTTC. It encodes CASSLGRGTPYEQYF.

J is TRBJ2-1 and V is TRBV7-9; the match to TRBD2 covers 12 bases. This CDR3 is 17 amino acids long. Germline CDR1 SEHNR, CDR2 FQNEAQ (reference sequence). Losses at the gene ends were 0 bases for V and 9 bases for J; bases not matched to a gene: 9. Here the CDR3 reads CASSLAPLAGGLPEQFF. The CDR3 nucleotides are TGTGCCAGCAGCTTAGCGCCCCTAGCGGGGGGGCTACCTGAGCAGTTCTTC. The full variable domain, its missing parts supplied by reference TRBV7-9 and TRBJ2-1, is DTGVSQNPRHKITKRGQNVTFRCDPISEHNRLYWYRQTLGQGPEFLTYFQNEAQLEKSRLLSDRFSAERPKGSFSTLEIQRTEQGDSAMYLCASSLAPLAGGLPEQFFGPGTRLTVL.

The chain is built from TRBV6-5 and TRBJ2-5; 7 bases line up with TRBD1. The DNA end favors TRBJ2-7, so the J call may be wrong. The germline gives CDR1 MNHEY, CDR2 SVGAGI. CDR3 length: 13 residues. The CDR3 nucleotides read TGTGCCAGCAATCCACAGGGGTCCCACGAGCAGTACTTC. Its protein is CASNPQGSHEQYF.

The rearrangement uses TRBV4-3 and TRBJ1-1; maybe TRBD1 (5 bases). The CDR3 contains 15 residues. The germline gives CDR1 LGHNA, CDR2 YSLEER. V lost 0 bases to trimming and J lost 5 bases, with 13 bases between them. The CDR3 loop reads CASSQEPGEVTEAFF. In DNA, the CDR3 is TGCGCCAGCAGCCAAGAGCCGGGGGAAGTGACTGAAGCTTTCTTT.

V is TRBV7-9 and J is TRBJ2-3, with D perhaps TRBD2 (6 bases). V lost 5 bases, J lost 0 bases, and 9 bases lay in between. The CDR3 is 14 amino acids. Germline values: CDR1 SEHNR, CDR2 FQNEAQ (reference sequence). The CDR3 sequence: CASSLGTSTDTQYF. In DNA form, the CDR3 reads TGTGCCAGCAGCCTCGGGACTAGCACAGATACGCAGTATTTT. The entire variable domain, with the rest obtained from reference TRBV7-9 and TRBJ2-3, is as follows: DTGVSQNPRHKITKRGQNVTFRCDPISEHNRLYWYRQTLGQGPEFLTYFQNEAQLEKSRLLSDRFSAERPKGSFSTLEIQRTEQGDSAMYLCASSLGTSTDTQYFGPGTRLTVL.

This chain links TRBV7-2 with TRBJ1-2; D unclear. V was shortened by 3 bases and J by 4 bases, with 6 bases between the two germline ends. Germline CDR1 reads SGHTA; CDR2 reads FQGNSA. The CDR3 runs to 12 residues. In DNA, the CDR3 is TGTGCCAGCAGCTTCTATGGCTATGGCTACACCTTC. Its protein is CASSFYGYGYTF.

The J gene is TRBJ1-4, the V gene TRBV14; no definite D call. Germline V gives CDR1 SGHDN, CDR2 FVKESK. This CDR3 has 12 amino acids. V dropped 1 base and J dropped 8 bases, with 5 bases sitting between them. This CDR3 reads CASSQAQEKLFF. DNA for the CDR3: TGTGCCAGCAGCCAAGCCCAGGAAAAACTGTTTTTT.

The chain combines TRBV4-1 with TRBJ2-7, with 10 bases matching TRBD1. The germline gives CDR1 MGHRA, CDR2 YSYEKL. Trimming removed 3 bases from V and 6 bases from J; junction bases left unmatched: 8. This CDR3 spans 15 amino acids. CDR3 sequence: CASSHPTGTGVEQYF. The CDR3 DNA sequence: TGCGCCAGCAGCCACCCTACCGGGACAGGGGTCGAGCAGTACTTC.

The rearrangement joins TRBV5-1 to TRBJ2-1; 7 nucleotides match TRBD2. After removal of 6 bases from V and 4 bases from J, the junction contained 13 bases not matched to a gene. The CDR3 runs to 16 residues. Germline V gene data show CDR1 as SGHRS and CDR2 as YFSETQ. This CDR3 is CASTSRVAGVYNEQFF. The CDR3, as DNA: TGCGCCAGCACCTCGAGGGTAGCGGGCGTTTACAATGAGCAGTTCTTC.

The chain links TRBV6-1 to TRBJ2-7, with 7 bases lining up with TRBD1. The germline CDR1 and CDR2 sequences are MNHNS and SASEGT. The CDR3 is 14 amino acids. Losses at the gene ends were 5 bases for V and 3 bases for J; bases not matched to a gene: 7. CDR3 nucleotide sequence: TGTGCCAGCAGTCCCCGGGACAGACTCTACGAGCAGTACTTC. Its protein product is CASSPRDRLYEQYF.

The CDR3 spells CACLQRASGNTIYF. CDR3 DNA: TGTGCTTGTCTGCAGCGGGCCTCTGGAAACACCATATATTTT. The V and J genes are TRBV28 and TRBJ1-3, with unresolved D. This CDR3 is built from 14 residues. CDR1 and CDR2 from the germline V gene are MDHEN and SYDVKM. Complete variable domain (other parts from reference TRBV28 and TRBJ1-3): DVKVTQSSRYLVKRTGEKVFLECVQDMDHENMFWYRQDPGLGLRLIYFSYDVKMKEKGDIPEGYSVSREKKERFSLILESASTNQTSMYLCACLQRASGNTIYFGEGSWLTVV.

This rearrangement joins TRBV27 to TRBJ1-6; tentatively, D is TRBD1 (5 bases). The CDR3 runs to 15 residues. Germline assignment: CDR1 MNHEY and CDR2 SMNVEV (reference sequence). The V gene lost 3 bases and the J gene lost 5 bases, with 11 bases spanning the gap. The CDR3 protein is CASSFLTVDNSPLHF. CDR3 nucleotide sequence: TGTGCCAGCAGTTTCTTGACAGTAGATAATTCACCCCTCCACTTT.

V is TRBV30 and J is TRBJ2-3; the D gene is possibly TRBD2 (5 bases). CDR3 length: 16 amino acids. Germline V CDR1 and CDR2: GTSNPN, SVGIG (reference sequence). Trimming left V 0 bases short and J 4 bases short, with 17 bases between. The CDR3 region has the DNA TGTGCCTGGAGTGTACCAGGAGGTTCGTGGGCAGATACGCAGTATTTT. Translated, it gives CAWSVPGGSWADTQYF. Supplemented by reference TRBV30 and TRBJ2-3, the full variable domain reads SQTIHQWPATLVQPVGSPLSLECTVEGTSNPNLYWYRQAAGRGLQLLFYSVGIGQISSEVPQNLSASRPQDRQFILSSKKLLLSDSGFYLCAWSVPGGSWADTQYFGPGTRLTVL.

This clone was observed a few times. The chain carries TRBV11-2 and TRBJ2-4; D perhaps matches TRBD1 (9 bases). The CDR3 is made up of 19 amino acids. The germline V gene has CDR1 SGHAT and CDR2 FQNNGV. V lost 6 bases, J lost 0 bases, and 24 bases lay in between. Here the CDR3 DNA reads TGTGCCAGCAGTGGACAGGGGACTAGGGGCTTAATAGCCAAAAACATTCAGTACTTC. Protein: CASSGQGTRGLIAKNIQYF.

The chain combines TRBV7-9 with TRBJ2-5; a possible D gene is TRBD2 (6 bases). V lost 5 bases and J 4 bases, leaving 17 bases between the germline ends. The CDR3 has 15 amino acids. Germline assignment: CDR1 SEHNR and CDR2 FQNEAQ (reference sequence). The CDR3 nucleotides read TGTGCCAGCAGCACCGGACCGCGGGGATCAGAGACCCAGTACTTC. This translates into CASSTGPRGSETQYF.